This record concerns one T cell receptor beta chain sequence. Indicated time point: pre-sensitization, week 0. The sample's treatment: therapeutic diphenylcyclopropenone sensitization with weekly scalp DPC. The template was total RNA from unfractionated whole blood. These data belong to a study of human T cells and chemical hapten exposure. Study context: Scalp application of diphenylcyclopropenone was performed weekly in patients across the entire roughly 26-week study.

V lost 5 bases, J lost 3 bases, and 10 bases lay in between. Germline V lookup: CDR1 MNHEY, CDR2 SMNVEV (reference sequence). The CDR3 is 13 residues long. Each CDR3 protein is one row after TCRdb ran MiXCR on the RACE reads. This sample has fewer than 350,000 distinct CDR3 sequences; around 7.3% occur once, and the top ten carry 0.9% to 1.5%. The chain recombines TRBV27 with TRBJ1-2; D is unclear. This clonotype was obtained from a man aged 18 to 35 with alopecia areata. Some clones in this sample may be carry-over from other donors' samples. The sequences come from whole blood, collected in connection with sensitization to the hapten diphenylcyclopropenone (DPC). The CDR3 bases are TGTGCCAGCAGTCCTCAGGCGTACTATGGCTACACCTTC. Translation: CASSPQAYYGYTF.